The 10 T cell receptor beta chains below were found in one sample sequenced in a study of cytomegalovirus exposure and HLA in healthy donors (dated by TCRdb to between 2016 and 2019). Receptor libraries were prepared by the immunoSEQ multiplex PCR assay. For the multiplex PCR, a mixture combining 60 forward primers for TCR Vbeta segments and 13 reverse primers for TCR Jbeta segments was used. TCRdb's version of the immuneACCESS table is confined to in-frame rearrangements and falls short of the full clone set. An unresolved V gene accounts for under half of the shortfall where checked; the remainder is of unknown origin. The sample contains more than 110,000 clones, roughly 82% of them found a single time. The ten largest clones represent around 7% of the sample. Material for sequencing was PBMCs. Source of these receptors: a man aged 25 to 40 in good health and CMV-seronegative.

The gene calls are TRBV11-3 and TRBJ1-2; possible D gene TRBD1, 5 bases. V lost 1 base and J 4 bases, leaving 7 bases between the germline ends. Per germline, CDR1 SGHNT and CDR2 YENEEA. The CDR3 sequence is 13 residues long. The CDR3 loop is CASSLGGSYGYTF. CDR3 sequence (DNA): TGTGCCAGCAGCTTAGGGGGCAGCTATGGCTACACCTTC.

V is TRBV10-3 and J is TRBJ2-3, with 12 nucleotides matching TRBD2. Germline CDR1 and CDR2: ENHRY and SYGVKD. Losses at the gene ends were 2 bases for V and 3 bases for J; bases not matched to a gene: 6. This CDR3 has 17 residues. The CDR3 DNA reads TGTGCCATCAGTGAGACTGGGACTAGCGGGCTGACAGATACGCAGTATTTT. It encodes CAISETGTSGLTDTQYF.

On this clone: Germline and junction disagree at one end, which may indicate a read error. The genes are TRBV6-5 and TRBJ2-2, with TRBD1 identical over 7 bases. This CDR3 spans 15 amino acids. CDR1 is MNHEY, CDR2 SVGAGI, per germline. CDR3 DNA sequence: TGTGCCGGCAGTTTAAAGGGGGCTAACACCGGGGAGCTGTTTTTT. This encodes CAGSLKGANTGELFF.

This chain connects TRBV18 to TRBJ2-1; D might be TRBD2 (5 bases). V was pared by 4 bases and J by 2 bases, with 12 bases between. The length of the CDR3 is 15 residues. CDR1 is KGHSH and CDR2 is LQKENI in the germline V gene. CDR3 DNA: TGTGCCAGCTCACTTAGCGCGACGACCTACAATGAGCAGTTCTTC. It yields the protein CASSLSATTYNEQFF. Full variable domain (rest looked up from reference TRBV18 and TRBJ2-1): NAGVMQNPRHLVRRRGQEARLRCSPMKGHSHVYWYRQLPEEGLKFMVYLQKENIIDESGMPKERFSAEFPKEGPSILRIQQVVRGDSAAYFCASSLSATTYNEQFFGPGTRLTVL.

Worth noting for this clone: This CDR3 is also generated by other DNA sequences in the sample. The genes are TRBV19 and TRBJ2-3; 7 bases fit TRBD2. This CDR3 comprises 15 residues. Germline V gene data show CDR1 as LNHDA and CDR2 as SQIVND (reference sequence). V lost 3 bases, J lost 4 bases, and 7 bases stayed unmatched. The CDR3 loop is CASSIGGGPADTQYF. In nucleotides, the CDR3 is TGTGCCAGTAGTATTGGGGGGGGACCCGCAGATACGCAGTATTTT.

This clone was picked up one time. The rearrangement uses TRBV18 and TRBJ2-3, with 8 bases aligning to TRBD1. The CDR3 has 14 residues. Germline CDR1 reads KGHSH; CDR2 reads LQKENI. After removal of 5 bases from V and 2 bases from J, the junction contained 3 bases not matched to a gene. CDR3 in DNA: TGTGCCAGCTCATCTCAGGGGGCCACAGATACGCAGTATTTT. This gives the protein CASSSQGATDTQYF.

This sequence joins TRBV18 and TRBJ1-1, with TRBD1 matching over 10 bases. This CDR3 contains 16 residues. Trimming cost V 4 bases and J 2 bases; bases outside gene matches: 7. The germline gives CDR1 KGHSH, CDR2 LQKENI. CDR3 nucleotide sequence: TGTGCCAGCTCACGACAGGGGGCAGGGGTTAACACTGAAGCTTTCTTT. Residues: CASSRQGAGVNTEAFF.

This chain joins TRBV29-1 and TRBJ1-3, with D uncertain. This CDR3 comprises 13 residues. Trimming shortened V by 7 bases and J by 0 bases, and 10 bases separated the two germline ends. The germline V gene has CDR1 SQVTM and CDR2 ANQGSEA. This CDR3 is CSAREPSGNTIYF. The CDR3 DNA follows: TGCAGCGCTAGGGAGCCCTCTGGAAACACCATATATTTT.

The rearrangement joins TRBV5-1 to TRBJ1-1; 11 bases match TRBD1. CDR1 SGHRS and CDR2 YFSETQ come from the germline V gene. V lost 0 bases to trimming and J lost 3 bases; unmatched junction nucleotides: 4. There are 16 residues in the CDR3. CDR3 protein: CASSLGGTGGYTEAFF. The CDR3 DNA is TGCGCCAGCAGCTTGGGTGGGACAGGGGGGTACACTGAAGCTTTCTTT.

The chain carries TRBV5-6 and TRBJ2-2; possible D gene TRBD2, 6 bases. This CDR3 comprises 14 residues. Trimming took 6 bases from V and 5 from J, leaving 14 bases between them. Germline V lookup: CDR1 SGHDT, CDR2 YYEEEE. The CDR3 coding sequence is TGTGCCAGCACCCGGCGGGGAGGAACCGGGGAGCTGTTTTTT. It encodes CASTRRGGTGELFF.